Shown below are 28 T cell receptor beta chains from a single sample sequenced in a study of cytomegalovirus exposure and HLA in healthy donors (dated by TCRdb to about 2017). The library was prepared using the immunoSEQ multiplex PCR assay. A mixture of 60 forward primers for TCR Vbeta segments and 13 reverse primers for TCR Jbeta segments was used in the multiplex PCR. The table was pulled from immuneACCESS by TCRdb, which kept in-frame rearrangements only. Such tables lose some clones; where checked, under half of the loss comes from unresolved V genes, and the rest has no known cause. The sample includes around 64,000 clones, with about 69% observed a single time. Of the sample, 6.8% is held by the ten largest clones. The sample taken for sequencing was PBMCs. Every receptor here comes from a man aged 25 to 45 in good health and CMV-seropositive.

The chain's CDR3 is CSVEAEATNEKLFF. CDR3 DNA: TGCAGCGTTGAGGCGGAAGCAACTAATGAAAAACTGTTTTTT. The chain joins TRBV29-1 to TRBJ1-4; D gene ambiguous. The CDR3 runs to 14 residues. V was trimmed by 3 bases and J by 0 bases, leaving 8 bases between them. CDR1 is SQVTM and CDR2 is ANQGSEA in the germline V gene.

This clone has just one count. The CDR3 reads CASSPPRGDRYGYTF. The CDR3 DNA follows: TGTGCCAGCAGCCCCCCTAGGGGCGATCGGTATGGCTACACCTTC. The chain carries TRBV7-9 and TRBJ1-2, with a tentative D call TRBD1 (5 bases). Germline values: CDR1 SEHNR, CDR2 FQNEAQ (reference sequence). The ends were cut back, 5 bases at V and 5 bases at J, with 18 bases in the middle. This CDR3 region has 15 residues.

The chain recombines TRBV23-1 with TRBJ1-1; 9 nucleotides line up with TRBD1. TRBV23-1 is an ORF for which the function is uncertain. Trimming cost V 10 bases and J 3 bases; bases outside gene matches: 12. The CDR3 is 15 amino acids. The CDR3 DNA follows: TGCGCCATTCCCACACAGGGGGCGGAGGACACTGAAGCTTTCTTT. The encoded protein is CAIPTQGAEDTEAFF.

The rearrangement joins TRBV28 to TRBJ2-2; D remains unclear. The ends were cut back, 4 bases at V and 2 bases at J, with 5 bases in the middle. In germline, CDR1 is MDHEN, CDR2 SYDVKM. The length of the CDR3 is 13 residues. CDR3 protein: CASSSTNTGELFF. The CDR3 bases are TGTGCCAGCAGTTCAACTAACACCGGGGAGCTGTTTTTT.

This chain joins TRBV7-9 and TRBJ1-6, with 10 bases matching TRBD1. V was pared by 5 bases and J by 4 bases, with 5 bases of the junction left unmatched. The CDR3 sequence is 16 residues long. Germline V gene lookup returns CDR1 SEHNR and CDR2 FQNEAQ (reference sequence). The CDR3 loop is CASSTDRGFYNSPLHF. In nucleotides, the CDR3 is TGTGCCAGCAGCACGGACAGGGGGTTTTATAATTCACCCCTCCACTTT. Supplemented by reference TRBV7-9 and TRBJ1-6, the full variable domain reads DTGVSQNPRHKITKRGQNVTFRCDPISEHNRLYWYRQTLGQGPEFLTYFQNEAQLEKSRLLSDRFSAERPKGSFSTLEIQRTEQGDSAMYLCASSTDRGFYNSPLHFGNGTRLTVT.

This rearrangement joins TRBV29-1 to TRBJ1-2, with TRBD1 as a possible D gene (5 bases). Germline CDR1 SQVTM, CDR2 ANQGSEA. The CDR3 is 14 amino acids. Deletions cut 7 bases from V and 1 base from J, with 16 bases between. As DNA, the CDR3 is TGCAGCGCCGTGGGATCGGGGGTTAACTATGGCTACACCTTC. Translating it yields CSAVGSGVNYGYTF.

This chain joins TRBV9 and TRBJ1-2; 9 nucleotides align to TRBD1. Germline assignment: CDR1 SGDLS and CDR2 YYNGEE. The CDR3 sequence is 15 residues long. Unmatched junction bases numbered 9, after V lost 4 bases and J lost 5 bases. CDR3 in DNA: TGTGCCAGCAGCCCAGGGACAGGGCTAGAATATGGCTACACCTTC. It encodes CASSPGTGLEYGYTF.

The chain links TRBV5-6 to TRBJ1-6; 8 nucleotides match TRBD1. This CDR3 spans 14 amino acids. Germline CDR1 and CDR2: SGHDT and YYEEEE. With V trimmed by 4 bases and J by 11 bases, 8 bases remained unmatched. The CDR3 is CASSTGQGGPPLHF. CDR3 bases: TGTGCCAGCAGCACCGGACAGGGAGGCCCACCCCTCCACTTT.

This clone was detected only a few times. The J gene is TRBJ2-6, the V gene TRBV4-3; a possible D gene is TRBD1 (6 bases). CDR3 size: 19 residues. The V and J ends lost 5 bases and 1 base respectively, with 21 bases between them. Germline V gene data show CDR1 as LGHNA and CDR2 as YSLEER. The CDR3 region is CASSKNIPGHPSGANVLTF. CDR3 nucleotide sequence: TGCGCCAGCAGCAAGAACATTCCGGGACACCCTTCTGGGGCCAACGTCCTGACTTTC.

This clone was detected only once. The genes are TRBV5-4 and TRBJ1-1; a weak D match, TRBD1 (5 bases). Germline assignment: CDR1 SGHNT and CDR2 YYREEE (reference sequence). Trimming cost V 0 bases and J 8 bases, with 14 bases left between them. This CDR3 has 14 amino acids. DNA for the CDR3: TGTGCCAGCAGCTTGGAGTCACAGGCAATAGAAGCTTTCTTT. It specifies CASSLESQAIEAFF.

There are a few counts of this clone. This chain links TRBV15 with TRBJ1-1; maybe TRBD1 (6 bases). The V end was cut by 5 bases, the J end by 0 bases, with 13 bases between. The CDR3 is 15 amino acids. The V gene's germline CDR1 is LNHNV and CDR2 YYDKDF (reference sequence). DNA of the CDR3: TGTGCCACCAGCGCAAGGGACACGATGAACACTGAAGCTTTCTTT. Translating it yields CATSARDTMNTEAFF.

The chain has TRBV5-1 and TRBJ2-7; D perhaps matches TRBD2 (6 bases). V gave up 3 bases and J gave up 0 bases, with 13 bases separating them. The germline gives CDR1 SGHRS, CDR2 YFSETQ. The length of the CDR3 is 15 residues. CDR3 coding DNA: TGCGCCAGCAGCTGGGGCGGGGTACGCTCCTACGAGCAGTACTTC. It translates to CASSWGGVRSYEQYF.

The chain is built from TRBV28 and TRBJ2-1; a possible D gene is TRBD2 (5 bases). From germline, CDR1 is MDHEN and CDR2 SYDVKM. V was clipped by 3 bases and J by 2 bases, with 17 bases between them. The CDR3 length is 17 residues. The CDR3 here is CASSFLGQAAAYNEQFF. The CDR3 DNA is TGTGCCAGCAGTTTTTTAGGCCAAGCGGCGGCCTACAATGAGCAGTTCTTC.

V and J are TRBV29-1 and TRBJ1-5; tentative D call: TRBD1 (6 bases). The CDR3 extends over 13 amino acids. The V gene's germline CDR1 is SQVTM and CDR2 ANQGSEA. V lost 6 bases to trimming and J lost 5 bases, with 14 bases between them. For the CDR3, the DNA is TGCAGCGTCGCCACAGGGTCGGATCAGCCCCAGCATTTT. Protein sequence: CSVATGSDQPQHF.

The chain's CDR3 is CSVVRRGGGTDTQYF. The DNA of the CDR3 is TGCAGCGTTGTCCGGCGGGGGGGCGGCACAGATACGCAGTATTTT. The chain links TRBV29-1 to TRBJ2-3; 9 nucleotides agree with TRBD2. This CDR3 is built from 15 residues. Looked up from germline, CDR1 is SQVTM and CDR2 is ANQGSEA. V shed 4 bases and J 1 base; nucleotides not matched to a gene: 6.

The V call is TRBV10-2, the J call TRBJ1-1; possibly TRBD1 for D (5 bases). The germline V gene encodes CDR1 WSHSY and CDR2 SAAADI. Trimming cost V 4 bases and J 1 base, with 7 bases left between them. The CDR3 is made up of 13 amino acids. The CDR3 spells CASSVQGNTEAFF. DNA for the CDR3: TGCGCCAGCAGTGTCCAGGGGAACACTGAAGCTTTCTTT.

This clone is a singleton in its sample. The gene calls are TRBV5-6 and TRBJ1-2; the D gene is possibly TRBD1 (6 bases). CDR3 size: 14 residues. V lost 0 bases, J lost 2 bases, and 8 bases lay in between. The germline V gene encodes CDR1 SGHDT and CDR2 YYEEEE. The DNA for the CDR3 is TGTGCCAGCAGCTTGGTGGGACAAAACTATGGCTACACCTTC. This translates into CASSLVGQNYGYTF.

About this clone: One junction end does not reproduce the germline sequence, and a read error may be involved. The chain combines TRBV27 with TRBJ1-2; 11 bases align to TRBD1. Germline V gives CDR1 MNHEY, CDR2 SMNVEV (reference sequence). The CDR3 totals 12 residues. CDR3 in amino acids: CASKGGQGAYLF. CDR3 DNA: TGTGCCAGCAAGGGAGGACAGGGGGCGTATCTCTTC.

The genes are TRBV7-2 and TRBJ1-2; the D is unclear. The CDR3 runs 12 residues. V was shortened by 4 bases and J by 4 bases, with 7 bases between the two germline ends. Germline assignment: CDR1 SGHTA and CDR2 FQGNSA. The CDR3 sequence: CASSYSSYGYTF. For the CDR3, the DNA is TGTGCCAGCAGCTACAGCAGCTATGGCTACACCTTC.

V and J are TRBV11-2 and TRBJ2-7; 10 positions agree with TRBD1. The CDR3 extends over 16 amino acids. With V trimmed by 6 bases and J by 3 bases, 11 bases remained unmatched. Germline loops: CDR1 SGHAT, CDR2 FQNNGV. The CDR3 nucleotides read TGTGCCAGCAGTGTAACCGGGACAGGGGTCAACTACGAGCAGTACTTC. This codes for CASSVTGTGVNYEQYF. Drawing the rest from reference TRBV11-2 and TRBJ2-7, the complete variable domain is EAGVAQSPRYKIIEKRQSVAFWCNPISGHATLYWYQQILGQGPKLLIQFQNNGVVDDSQLPKDRFSAERLKGVDSTLKIQPAKLEDSAVYLCASSVTGTGVNYEQYFGPGTRLTVT.

This clone was picked up one time. The V call is TRBV18, the J call TRBJ1-4; D possibly corresponds to TRBD1 (6 bases). The germline CDR1 and CDR2 sequences are KGHSH and LQKENI. CDR3 length: 16 amino acids. V lost 2 bases to trimming and J lost 8 bases, with 18 bases between them. Here the CDR3 reads CASSPIRQEVWEKLFF. For the CDR3, the DNA is TGTGCCAGCTCACCAATCCGACAGGAAGTGTGGGAAAAACTGTTTTTT.

This rearrangement joins TRBV27 to TRBJ1-5; D is unclear. The V and J ends lost 0 bases and 7 bases respectively, with 7 bases between them. The germline V gene encodes CDR1 MNHEY and CDR2 SMNVEV (reference sequence). The CDR3 has 13 residues. CDR3 loop: CASSLSPAQPQHF. In DNA form, the CDR3 reads TGTGCCAGCAGTTTATCACCCGCGCAGCCCCAGCATTTT.

V usage is TRBV18 and J usage is TRBJ1-1; TRBD1 aligns across 7 bases. Germline CDR1 KGHSH, CDR2 LQKENI. V was clipped by 3 bases and J by 10 bases; unmatched bases: 5. The CDR3 has 12 amino acids. The CDR3 DNA follows: TGTGCCAGCTCACCCCTACAGGGGCCAGCTTTCTTT. Amino acids: CASSPLQGPAFF.

The chain combines TRBV4-3 with TRBJ1-2; possibly TRBD1 for D (5 bases). The CDR3 extends over 15 amino acids. Germline V gene data show CDR1 as LGHNA and CDR2 as YSLEER. V gave up 1 base and J gave up 5 bases, with 14 bases separating them. CDR3 residues: CASSQAVGGWYGYTF. In nucleotides, the CDR3 is TGCGCCAGCAGCCAAGCAGTGGGGGGGTGGTATGGCTACACCTTC.

The genes are TRBV4-1 and TRBJ1-6; no firm D call. V shed 1 base and J shed 7 bases, with 17 bases lying between them. The CDR3 has 17 residues. Germline V CDR1 and CDR2: MGHRA, YSYEKL. In DNA, the CDR3 is TGCGCCAGCAGCCAAGTTCCCCCGCAGGTGAAAAATTCACCCCTCCACTTT. Encoded protein: CASSQVPPQVKNSPLHF.

The V gene is TRBV5-1, the J gene TRBJ1-1; D is possibly TRBD1 (5 bases). CDR1 SGHRS and CDR2 YFSETQ come from the germline V gene. V was shortened by 6 bases and J by 2 bases, with 11 bases between the two germline ends. This CDR3 contains 13 residues. CDR3 nucleotide sequence: TGCGCCAGCAAAAACAGGATCAACACTGAAGCTTTCTTT. Its protein is CASKNRINTEAFF.

This chain connects TRBV19 to TRBJ2-5; D is possibly TRBD1 (7 bases). V was cut by 9 bases and J by 1 base, with 18 bases left in between. This CDR3 has 15 amino acids. CDR1 and CDR2 (germline): LNHDA, SQIVND (reference sequence). The CDR3 DNA follows: TGTGCCAGCAAAGGAGGGGGCCTGACCCAAGAGACCCAGTACTTC. Its protein is CASKGGGLTQETQYF.

The chain is built from TRBV11-2 and TRBJ2-7, with a weak D call TRBD2 (5 bases). Germline CDR1 is SGHAT and CDR2 is FQNNGV. This CDR3 comprises 14 residues. V was pared by 5 bases and J by 2 bases, with 13 bases between. The CDR3 coding sequence is TGTGCCAGCAGCCCCCCCGGACTCCCCTACGAGCAGTACTTC. It codes for CASSPPGLPYEQYF.